Listed below are T cell receptor beta chains from one sample, sequenced in a study of cytomegalovirus exposure and HLA in healthy donors. Profiling relied on immunoSEQ multiplex PCR, and the TCRdb table lists in-frame clones only, not all of them. The data show about 110,000 clones, with under 97% seen just once and roughly 0.67% held by the top ten. The source material was PBMCs. The receptors originated from a woman aged 18-30 years in good health and CMV-seronegative. Both conserved end residues are part of each CDR3.

j_call v_call cdr3_aa
TRBJ2-1 TRBV5-5 CASSLYKGVAYNEQFF
TRBJ2-1 TRBV4-3 CASSHGVAGDYNEQFF
TRBJ1-1 TRBV28 CASSPNRGGMNTEAFF
TRBJ1-1 TRBV7-9 CASSGQSYRANTEAFF
TRBJ1-1 TRBV10-3 CAIGGPGQGAFF
TRBJ2-1 TRBV6-1 CASRGGPNEQFF
TRBJ1-2 TRBV13 CASSFTGGLYGYTF
TRBJ1-1 TRBV19 CASSYGDSNTEAFF
TRBJ1-4 TRBV19 CASSEQGFGEKLFF
TRBJ1-1 TRBV6-1 CASSLQGAVTEAFF
TRBJ2-3 TRBV18 CASSKLASLTDTQYF
TRBJ2-7 TRBV18 CASSPGQGEFAYEQYF
TRBJ2-5 TRBV5-1 CASSLEPGGASETQYF
TRBJ1-2 TRBV29-1 CSGAGKNYGYTF
TRBJ1-3 TRBV28 CASSSPPRGAGNTIYF
TRBJ1-2 TRBV6-5 CASSRTGLTNYGYTF
TRBJ1-5 TRBV4-3 CASSQEYGNQPQHF
TRBJ2-2 TRBV5-1 CASTKKGYTGARVTTNTGELFF
TRBJ2-3 TRBV7-2 CASSQGAGGTQYF
TRBJ2-7 TRBV10-3 CAIAGGGGQYF
TRBJ1-1 TRBV7-6 CASSQGLGNTEAFF
TRBJ2-2 TRBV4-3 CASSQGLSGELFF
TRBJ2-5 TRBV4-2 CASSQDRSSAETQYF
TRBJ2-7 TRBV13 CASSLGRTSSYEQYF
TRBJ2-5 TRBV10-3 CAISAGGPGETQYF
TRBJ1-6 TRBV6-6 CASRGGVMSYNSPLHF
TRBJ2-1 TRBV9 CASRGAGANNEQFF
TRBJ1-1 TRBV7-8 CASSLSPGFRQNTEAFF
TRBJ2-5 TRBV7-2 CASSLGSARDQETQYF
TRBJ2-7 TRBV5-1 CASSTGNFLATPYEQYF
TRBJ1-2 TRBV6-1 CASSEALGQDNYGYTF
TRBJ2-6 TRBV6-5 CASSQQGPGANVLTF
TRBJ2-5 TRBV4-1 CASSQVASGGAEETQYF
TRBJ2-7 TRBV4-1 CASRFTDGSSYEQYF
TRBJ1-6 TRBV15 CATSRVPGDNSPLHF